This T cell receptor beta chain appears in the sequencing data of a study of patients and donors after allogeneic stem cell transplantation (dated by TCRdb to the early 2020s). This clonotype turned up a few times. Its target antigen remains unknown. There are no base qualities to consult, and no much larger clone falls within one base. A distance of 13 bases separates the germline ends of V and J, which lose 4 bases and 8 bases respectively. From cysteine to phenylalanine, the CDR3 is 13 amino acids long. Solely the CDR3 DNA is kept, with 39 bases framed from the first base. Based on the germline V gene, the CDR1 and CDR2 sequences are KGHDR and SFDVKD. The method was RT-PCR. Sequencing was performed on a NextSeq 550. TCRdb passed the public sequencing reads through fastp at Q25 and MiXCR, retaining productive beta sequences. Rows with a matching CDR3 protein are joined into one entry that keeps the most common DNA and genes. The sample table lists some 960,000 distinct CDR3 sequences, about a sixth of them with a count of one. The ten most abundant clones make up roughly 6.4% of the sample.

Sequencing was performed on blood, either unsorted or a sorted T cell fraction (not recorded which). This chain joins TRBV24-1 to TRBJ1-2; a tentative D call is TRBD1 (5 bases match). The TCR originated in a human donor who was either an allogeneic HSCT recipient or a stem cell or donor lymphocyte infusion donor (not recorded which). It is not recorded whose cells these are; they may come from a transplant donor. Here is the DNA: TGTGCCACCAGTGACAGGGTGAGCGGCGGCTACACCTTC. It encodes CATSDRVSGGYTF.